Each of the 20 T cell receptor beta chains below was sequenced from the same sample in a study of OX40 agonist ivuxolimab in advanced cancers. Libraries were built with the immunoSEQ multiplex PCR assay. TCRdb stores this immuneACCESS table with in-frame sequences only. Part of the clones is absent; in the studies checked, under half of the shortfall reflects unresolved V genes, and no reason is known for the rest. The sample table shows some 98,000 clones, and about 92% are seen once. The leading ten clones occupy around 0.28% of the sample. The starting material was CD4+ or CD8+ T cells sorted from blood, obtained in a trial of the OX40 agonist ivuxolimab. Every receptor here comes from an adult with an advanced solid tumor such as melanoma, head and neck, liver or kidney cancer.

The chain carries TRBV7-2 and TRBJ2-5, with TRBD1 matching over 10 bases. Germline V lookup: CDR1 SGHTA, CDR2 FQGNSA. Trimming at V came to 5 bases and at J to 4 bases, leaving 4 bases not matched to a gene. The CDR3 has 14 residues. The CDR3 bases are TGTGCCAGCAGCGCGGGACAGGGGCGAGAGACCCAGTACTTC. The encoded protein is CASSAGQGRETQYF.

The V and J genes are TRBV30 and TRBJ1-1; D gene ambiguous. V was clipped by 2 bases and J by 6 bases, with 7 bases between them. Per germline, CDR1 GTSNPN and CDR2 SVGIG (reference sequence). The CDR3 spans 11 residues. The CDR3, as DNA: TGTGCCTGGAGTTGGGGTCCTGAAGCTTTCTTT. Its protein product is CAWSWGPEAFF.

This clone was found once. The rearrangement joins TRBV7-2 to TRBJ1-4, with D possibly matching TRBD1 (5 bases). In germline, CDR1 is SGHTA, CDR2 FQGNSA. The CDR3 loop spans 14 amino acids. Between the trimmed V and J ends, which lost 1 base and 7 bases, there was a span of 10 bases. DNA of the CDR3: TGTGCCAGCAGCTTAGTAAAGGGGACTGAAAAACTGTTTTTT. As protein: CASSLVKGTEKLFF. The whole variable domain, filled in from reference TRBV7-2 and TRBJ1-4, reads GAGVSQSPSNKVTEKGKDVELRCDPISGHTALYWYRQSLGQGLEFLIYFQGNSAPDKSGLPSDRFSAERTGGSVSTLTIQRTQQEDSAVYLCASSLVKGTEKLFFGSGTQLSVL.

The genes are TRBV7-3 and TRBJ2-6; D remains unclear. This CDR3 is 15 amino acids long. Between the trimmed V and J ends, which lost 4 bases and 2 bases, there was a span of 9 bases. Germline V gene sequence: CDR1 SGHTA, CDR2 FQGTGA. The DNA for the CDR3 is TGTGCCAGCAGCTCCCGCGGAGCTGGGGCCAACGTCCTGACTTTC. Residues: CASSSRGAGANVLTF.

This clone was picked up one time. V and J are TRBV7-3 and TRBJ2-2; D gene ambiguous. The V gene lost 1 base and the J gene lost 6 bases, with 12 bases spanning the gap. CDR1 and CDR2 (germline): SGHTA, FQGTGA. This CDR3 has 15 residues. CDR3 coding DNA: TGTGCCAGCAGCTTAAGGTGGCAGTCGGCCGGGGAGCTGTTTTTT. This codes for CASSLRWQSAGELFF.

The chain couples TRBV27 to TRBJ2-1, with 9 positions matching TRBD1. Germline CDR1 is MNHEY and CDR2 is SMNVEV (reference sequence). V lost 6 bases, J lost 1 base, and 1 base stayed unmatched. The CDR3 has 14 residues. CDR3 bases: TGTGCCAGCAGAGGGACAGGGTCCTACAATGAGCAGTTCTTC. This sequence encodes CASRGTGSYNEQFF.

CDR3 amino acids: CASSLAAGGTEAFF. The CDR3 nucleotides read TGCGCCAGCAGCTTGGCCGCAGGGGGCACTGAAGCTTTCTTT. This chain uses TRBV5-1 with TRBJ1-1, with 7 nucleotides matching TRBD1. CDR3 size: 14 residues. Unmatched junction bases numbered 3, after V lost 0 bases and J lost 4 bases. Germline values: CDR1 SGHRS, CDR2 YFSETQ. The full variable domain, in which reference TRBV5-1 and TRBJ1-1 provide the parts outside the CDR3, is KAGVTQTPRYLIKTRGQQVTLSCSPISGHRSVSWYQQTPGQGLQFLFEYFSETQRNKGNFPGRFSGRQFSNSRSEMNVSTLELGDSALYLCASSLAAGGTEAFFGQGTRLTVV.

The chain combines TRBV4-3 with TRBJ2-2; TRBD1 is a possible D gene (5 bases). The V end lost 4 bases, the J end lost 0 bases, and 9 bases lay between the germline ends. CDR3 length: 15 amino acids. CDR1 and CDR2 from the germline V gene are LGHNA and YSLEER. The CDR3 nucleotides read TGCGCCAGCAGCCGGCAGGGCGCGAACACCGGGGAGCTGTTTTTT. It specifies CASSRQGANTGELFF.

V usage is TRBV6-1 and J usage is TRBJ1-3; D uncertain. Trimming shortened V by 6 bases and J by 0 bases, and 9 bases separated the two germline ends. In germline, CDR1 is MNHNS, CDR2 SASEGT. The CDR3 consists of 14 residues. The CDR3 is CASRAQFSGNTIYF. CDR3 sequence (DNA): TGTGCCAGCAGGGCCCAATTCTCTGGAAACACCATATATTTT.

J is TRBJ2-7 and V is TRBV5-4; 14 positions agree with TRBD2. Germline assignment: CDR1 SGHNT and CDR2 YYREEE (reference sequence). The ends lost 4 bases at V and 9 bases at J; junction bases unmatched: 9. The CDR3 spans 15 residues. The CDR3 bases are TGTGCCAGCAGCCGAGATGGGACTAGCGGGAGCACGCAGTACGTC. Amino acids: CASSRDGTSGSTQYV.

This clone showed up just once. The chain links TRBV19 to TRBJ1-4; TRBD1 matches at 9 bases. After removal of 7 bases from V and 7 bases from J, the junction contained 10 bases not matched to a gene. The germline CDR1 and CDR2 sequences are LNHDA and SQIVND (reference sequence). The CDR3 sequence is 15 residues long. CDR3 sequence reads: CASNPAGDRAEKLFF. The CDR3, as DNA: TGTGCCAGTAACCCGGCAGGGGACAGGGCTGAAAAACTGTTTTTT.

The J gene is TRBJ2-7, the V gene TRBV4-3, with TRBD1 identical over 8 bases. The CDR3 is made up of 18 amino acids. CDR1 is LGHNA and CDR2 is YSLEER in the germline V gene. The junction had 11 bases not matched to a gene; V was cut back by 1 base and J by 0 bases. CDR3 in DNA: TGCGCCAGCAGCCAAGCGAACGCAGGGGGCCTTAGCTCCTACGAGCAGTACTTC. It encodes CASSQANAGGLSSYEQYF.

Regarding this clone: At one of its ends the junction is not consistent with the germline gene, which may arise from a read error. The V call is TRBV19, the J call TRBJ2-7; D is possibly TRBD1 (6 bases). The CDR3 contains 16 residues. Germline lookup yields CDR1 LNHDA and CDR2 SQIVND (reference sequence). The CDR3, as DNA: TGTGCGAGTAGTCACCATCCGGGACAAGGAGTCTACGAGCAGTACTTC. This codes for CASSHHPGQGVYEQYF.

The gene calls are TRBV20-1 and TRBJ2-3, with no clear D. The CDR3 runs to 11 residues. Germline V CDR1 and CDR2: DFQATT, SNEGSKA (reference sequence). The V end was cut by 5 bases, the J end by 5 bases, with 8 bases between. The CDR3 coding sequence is TGCAGTGCTGGGGTGGGAGATACGCAGTATTTT. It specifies CSAGVGDTQYF.

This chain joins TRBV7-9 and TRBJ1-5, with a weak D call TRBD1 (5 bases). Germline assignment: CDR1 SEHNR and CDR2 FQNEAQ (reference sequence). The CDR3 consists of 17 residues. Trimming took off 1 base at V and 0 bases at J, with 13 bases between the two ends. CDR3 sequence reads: CASSLGSGTSSNQPQHF. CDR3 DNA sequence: TGTGCCAGCAGCTTAGGGTCGGGGACGAGTAGCAATCAGCCCCAGCATTTT. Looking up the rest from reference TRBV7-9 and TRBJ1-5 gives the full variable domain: DTGVSQNPRHKITKRGQNVTFRCDPISEHNRLYWYRQTLGQGPEFLTYFQNEAQLEKSRLLSDRFSAERPKGSFSTLEIQRTEQGDSAMYLCASSLGSGTSSNQPQHFGDGTRLSIL.

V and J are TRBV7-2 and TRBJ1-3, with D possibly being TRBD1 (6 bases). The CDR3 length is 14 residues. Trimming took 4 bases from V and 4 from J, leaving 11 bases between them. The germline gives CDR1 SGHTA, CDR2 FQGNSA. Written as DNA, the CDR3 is TGTGCCAGCAGCTCCCTGGACAGAGGAAACACCATATATTTT. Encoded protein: CASSSLDRGNTIYF.

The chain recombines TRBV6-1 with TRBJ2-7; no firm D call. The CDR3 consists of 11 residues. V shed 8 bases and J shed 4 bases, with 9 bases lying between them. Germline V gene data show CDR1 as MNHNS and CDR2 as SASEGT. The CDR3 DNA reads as TGTGCCAGCGCGTCTCAATACGAGCAGTACGTC. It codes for CASASQYEQYV.

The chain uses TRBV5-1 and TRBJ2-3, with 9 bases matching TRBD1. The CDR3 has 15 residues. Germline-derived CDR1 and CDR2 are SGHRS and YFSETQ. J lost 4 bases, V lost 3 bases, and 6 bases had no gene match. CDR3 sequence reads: CASSWDRVVADTQYF. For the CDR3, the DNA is TGCGCCAGCAGCTGGGACAGGGTTGTCGCAGATACGCAGTATTTT. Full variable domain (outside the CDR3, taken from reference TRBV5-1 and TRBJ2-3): KAGVTQTPRYLIKTRGQQVTLSCSPISGHRSVSWYQQTPGQGLQFLFEYFSETQRNKGNFPGRFSGRQFSNSRSEMNVSTLELGDSALYLCASSWDRVVADTQYFGPGTRLTVL.

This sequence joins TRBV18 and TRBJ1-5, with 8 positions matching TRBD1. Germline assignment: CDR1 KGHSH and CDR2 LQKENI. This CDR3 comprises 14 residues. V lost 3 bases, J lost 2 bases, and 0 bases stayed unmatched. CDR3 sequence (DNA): TGTGCCAGCTCACCGGACAGGGGCAATCAGCCCCAGCATTTT. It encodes CASSPDRGNQPQHF.

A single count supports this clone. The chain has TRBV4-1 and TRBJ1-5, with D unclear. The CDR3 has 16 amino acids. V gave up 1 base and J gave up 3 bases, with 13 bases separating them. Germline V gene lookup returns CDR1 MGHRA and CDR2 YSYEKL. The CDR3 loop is CASSQGPGRFNQPQHF. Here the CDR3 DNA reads TGCGCCAGCAGCCAAGGACCCGGCAGGTTCAATCAGCCCCAGCATTTT.